The clone carrying this T cell receptor (beta chain) showed up just once. The data derive from a study of T cell responses to AZD1222 COVID-19 vaccine. The CDR3 length is 12 residues. From germline, CDR1 is ENHRY and CDR2 SYGVKD. Trimming cost V 4 bases and J 1 base, with 3 bases left between them. Some clones are missing from TCRdb's copy, which holds only in-frame ones; the method was immunoSEQ multiplex PCR. The table lists about 110,000 clones, about 91% of them singletons. The source material was peripheral blood, sampled on day 0 of AZD1222 vaccination. The rearrangement uses TRBV10-3 and TRBJ2-3; D ambiguous. This sequence originates from an adult in good health. CDR3 nucleotides: TGTGCCATCAGTGGTGGCACAGATACGCAGTATTTT. This codes for CAISGGTDTQYF.